This T cell receptor beta chain is from a study of blood T cell repertoires in COVID-19. At the level of the study: Sample material is recorded as cDNA or gDNA derived from T cells, B-cell-depleted T cells, or PBMCs.

Original data processing: Reference gene primers were amplified, and this amplification served to estimate nucleated cell counts. The protocol was immunoSEQ multiplex PCR, while the TCRdb copy is restricted to in-frame clones and leaves out a portion. The DNA was the basis for D and trimming; V, J and clone size are from that table. The sample records around 200,000 clones, about 86% being singletons. The CDR3 is 19 amino acids. The sequence was obtained from a woman aged 80 or over in a cohort sampled during active or convalescent COVID-19. This rearrangement joins TRBV21-1 to TRBJ1-3; the D call TRBD1 from the table was never checked on the DNA. TRBV21-1 is a pseudogene locus. Sample: peripheral blood. This CDR3 is CASSKGTAFQYSSGNTIYF. The CDR3 DNA follows: TGTGCCAGCAGCAAGGGGACAGCCTTCCAATATTCCTCTGGAAACACCATATATTTT.